The 7 T cell receptor beta chains below come from one sample, sequenced in a study of technical replicates of blood from a few donors. TCRdb's copy holds only in-frame clones and misses some; the assay was immunoSEQ multiplex PCR. This table holds 60,000 to 90,000 clones, approximately 97% found once. The sample comprised T cells isolated from PBMCs. The receptors were gathered from a human donor in good health.

This sequence joins TRBV13 and TRBJ1-3; the D gene is possibly TRBD1 (6 bases). Germline CDR1 and CDR2: PRHDT and FYEKMQ (reference sequence). Trimming pared 2 bases from V and 1 base from J, leaving 18 bases between. The CDR3 length is 18 residues. The CDR3 bases are TGTGCCAGCAGCTTATACGGGGGGCTCCGGTCATCTGGAAACACCATATATTTT. Translated: CASSLYGGLRSSGNTIYF.

The gene calls are TRBV6-1 and TRBJ2-7, with a possible D match to TRBD1 (6 bases). The CDR3 has 15 amino acids. V lost 1 base, J lost 4 bases, and 14 bases lay in between. Germline V lookup: CDR1 MNHNS, CDR2 SASEGT. The CDR3 here is CASSEDPGHRYEQYF. The DNA for the CDR3 is TGTGCCAGCAGTGAAGATCCGGGACATAGATACGAGCAGTACTTC.

This rearrangement joins TRBV10-1 to TRBJ2-3; 10 nucleotides align to TRBD2. J lost 4 bases, V lost 6 bases, and 7 bases had no gene match. Germline assignment: CDR1 WNHNN and CDR2 SYGVQD (reference sequence). This CDR3 has 15 residues. CDR3 sequence reads: CASSPSGSGPDTQYF. The CDR3 DNA follows: TGCGCCAGCAGCCCTAGCGGGAGTGGGCCAGATACGCAGTATTTT.

The chain links TRBV14 to TRBJ1-5, with D unresolved. Trimming removed 0 bases from V and 1 base from J, with 7 bases in between. Germline CDR1 and CDR2: SGHDN and FVKESK. The length of the CDR3 is 15 residues. The CDR3 region is CASSQEASSNQPQHF. In DNA form, the CDR3 reads TGTGCCAGCAGCCAAGAAGCTTCAAGCAATCAGCCCCAGCATTTT.

This sequence joins TRBV5-5 and TRBJ2-7; 10 positions agree with TRBD1. Germline V gene lookup returns CDR1 SGHKS and CDR2 YYEKEE (reference sequence). With V trimmed by 4 bases and J by 5 bases, 6 bases remained unmatched. The CDR3 totals 14 residues. The CDR3 protein is CASSMGQGRNEQYF. CDR3 coding DNA: TGTGCCAGCAGCATGGGACAGGGGAGGAACGAGCAGTACTTC.

This chain uses TRBV28 with TRBJ1-1, with no clear D. CDR3 length: 14 residues. Germline-derived CDR1 and CDR2 are MDHEN and SYDVKM. Trimming removed 8 bases at V and 6 bases at J, with 19 bases between. CDR3 sequence: CASSQYSRKPEAFF. The CDR3 bases are TGTGCCAGCTCCCAGTATTCCCGAAAACCTGAAGCTTTCTTT.

The V gene is TRBV6-5, the J gene TRBJ1-2; 9 nucleotides align to TRBD1. V gave up 2 bases and J gave up 2 bases; unmatched junction bases: 6. Germline CDR1 and CDR2: MNHEY and SVGAGI. CDR3 length equals 16 residues. CDR3 nucleotide sequence: TGTGCCAGCAGTTACCGGCCCGGGACAGGGAACTATGGCTACACCTTC. This gives the protein CASSYRPGTGNYGYTF.